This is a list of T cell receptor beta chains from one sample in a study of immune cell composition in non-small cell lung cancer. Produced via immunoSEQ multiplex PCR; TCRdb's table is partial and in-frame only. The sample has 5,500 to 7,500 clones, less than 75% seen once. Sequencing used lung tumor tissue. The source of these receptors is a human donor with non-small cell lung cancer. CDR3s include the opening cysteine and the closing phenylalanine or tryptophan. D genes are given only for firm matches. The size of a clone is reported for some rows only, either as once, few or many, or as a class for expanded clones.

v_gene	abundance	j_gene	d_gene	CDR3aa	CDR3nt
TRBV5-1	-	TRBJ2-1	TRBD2	CASSNSGVNEQFF	TGCGCCAGCAGTAATAGCGGGGTGAATGAGCAGTTCTTC
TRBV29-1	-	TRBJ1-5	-	CSALTPGYQPQHF	TGCAGCGCCCTGACGCCAGGATATCAGCCCCAGCATTTT
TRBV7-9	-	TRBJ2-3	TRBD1	CASSLGTGKYADTQYF	TGTGCCAGCAGCCTAGGGACAGGGAAGTATGCAGATACGCAGTATTTT
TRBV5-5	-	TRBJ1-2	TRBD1	CASSLGTGGYGYTF	TGTGCCAGCAGCTTGGGGACAGGCGGCTATGGCTACACCTTC
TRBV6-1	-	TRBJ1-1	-	CASSEAIRTVDTEAFF	TGTGCCAGCAGTGAAGCCATCCGAACAGTGGACACTGAAGCTTTCTTT
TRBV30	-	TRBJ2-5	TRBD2	CAWSAIAGERETQYF	TGTGCCTGGAGTGCAATAGCGGGGGAGCGGGAGACCCAGTACTTC
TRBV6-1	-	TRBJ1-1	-	CASSDRVLNTEAFF	TGTGCCAGCAGTGATCGGGTTCTGAACACTGAAGCTTTCTTT
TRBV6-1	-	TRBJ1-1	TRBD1	CASSSRDRAFPEAFF	TGTGCCAGCAGTAGCCGGGACAGGGCTTTTCCTGAAGCTTTCTTT
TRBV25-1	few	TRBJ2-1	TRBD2	CASSETSGSLSSYNEQFF	TGTGCCAGCAGTGAAACTAGCGGGAGCTTGAGCTCCTACAATGAGCAGTTCTTC
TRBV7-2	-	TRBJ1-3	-	CASSATGFGNTIYF	TGTGCCAGCAGCGCAACAGGGTTCGGAAACACCATATATTTT
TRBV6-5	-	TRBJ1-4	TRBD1	CASSPDRGQEKLFF	TGTGCCAGCAGCCCGGACAGGGGGCAAGAAAAACTGTTTTTT
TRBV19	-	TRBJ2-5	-	CASSIVGLQGETQYF	TGTGCCAGTAGTATAGTTGGACTCCAAGGAGAGACCCAGTACTTC
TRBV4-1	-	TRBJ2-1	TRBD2	CASSQESRLAVYNEQFF	TGCGCCAGCAGCCAAGAGAGTCGGCTAGCGGTGTACAATGAGCAGTTCTTC
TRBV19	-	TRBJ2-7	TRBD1	CASSPYGTGNYEQYF	TGTGCCAGTAGCCCTTATGGGACAGGGAACTACGAGCAGTACTTC
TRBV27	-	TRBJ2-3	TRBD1	CASSVTGGTDTQYF	TGTGCCAGCAGTGTAACAGGGGGCACAGATACGCAGTATTTT
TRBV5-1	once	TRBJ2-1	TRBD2	CASSRGLAGGYNEQFF	TGCGCCAGCAGCCGGGGACTAGCGGGGGGCTACAATGAGCAGTTCTTC
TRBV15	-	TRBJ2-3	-	CATSSRIYTQGSTDTQYF	TGTGCCACCAGCTCCCGGATCTATACTCAGGGAAGCACAGATACGCAGTATTTT
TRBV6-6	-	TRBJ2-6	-	CASSYQRGSGANVLTF	TGTGCCAGCAGTTACCAACGAGGCTCTGGGGCCAACGTCCTGACTTTC
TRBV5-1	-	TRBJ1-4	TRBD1	CASSLRAEGAREKLFF	TGCGCCAGCAGCTTGAGGGCCGAGGGGGCTCGAGAAAAACTGTTTTTT
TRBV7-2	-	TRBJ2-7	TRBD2	CASSVLGLAGADEQYF	TGTGCCAGCAGCGTACTGGGACTAGCGGGAGCGGACGAGCAGTACTTC
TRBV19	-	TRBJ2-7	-	CASSIRAHEQYF	TGTGCCAGTAGTATCAGGGCCCACGAGCAGTACTTC
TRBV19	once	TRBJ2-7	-	CASSTTVYEQYF	TGTGCCAGTAGCACAACAGTCTACGAGCAGTACTTC
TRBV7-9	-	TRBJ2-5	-	CASSLDFGGQRETQYF	TGTGCCAGCAGCTTAGATTTCGGCGGACAGCGGGAGACCCAGTACTTC
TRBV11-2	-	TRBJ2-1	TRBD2	CASSPDSGRAWDEQFF	TGTGCCAGCAGTCCCGATAGCGGGAGGGCTTGGGATGAGCAGTTCTTC
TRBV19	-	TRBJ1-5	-	CASSMEGLLRGNQPQHF	TGTGCCAGTAGTATGGAAGGACTCTTGAGGGGCAATCAGCCCCAGCATTTT
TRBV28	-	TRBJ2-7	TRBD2	CASSLLGGRGDYEQYF	TGTGCCAGCAGTTTATTAGGCGGGAGGGGGGACTACGAGCAGTACTTC
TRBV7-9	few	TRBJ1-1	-	CASSVQMNTEAFF	TGTGCCAGCAGCGTCCAGATGAACACTGAAGCTTTCTTT
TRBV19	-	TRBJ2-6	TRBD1	CASSIDRGGSGANVLTF	TGTGCCAGTAGTATCGACAGGGGTGGCTCTGGGGCCAACGTCCTGACTTTC
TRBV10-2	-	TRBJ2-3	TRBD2	CASRPGLAEGTDTQYF	TGCGCCAGCAGACCGGGACTAGCGGAGGGCACAGATACGCAGTATTTT
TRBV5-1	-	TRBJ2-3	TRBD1	CASSTDRGLTDTQYF	TGCGCCAGCAGCACGGACAGGGGGCTGACAGATACGCAGTATTTT
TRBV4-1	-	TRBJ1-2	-	CASSQSFTGPYGYTF	TGCGCCAGCAGCCAGAGTTTCACAGGACCCTATGGCTACACCTTC
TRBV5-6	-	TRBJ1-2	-	CASSSGNYGYTF	TGTGCCAGCAGCTCGGGGAACTATGGCTACACCTTC
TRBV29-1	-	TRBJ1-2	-	CSMKTGTWDGYTF	TGCAGCATGAAAACAGGGACATGGGATGGCTACACCTTC
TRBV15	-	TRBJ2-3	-	CATSRARASTDTQYF	TGTGCCACCAGCAGAGCGCGGGCGAGCACAGATACGCAGTATTTT
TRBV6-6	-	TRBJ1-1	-	CASSYPDSRTEAFF	TGTGCCAGCAGTTACCCGGACTCCCGGACTGAAGCTTTCTTT
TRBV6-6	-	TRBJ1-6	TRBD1	CASSRNRGNGSPLHF	TGTGCCAGCAGCCGGAACAGGGGGAATGGTTCACCCCTCCACTTT
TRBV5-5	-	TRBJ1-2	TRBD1	CASSPVQGDYGYTF	TGTGCCAGCAGCCCTGTACAGGGGGACTATGGCTACACCTTC
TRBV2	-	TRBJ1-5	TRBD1	CASRDGQGYNQPQHF	TGTGCCAGCAGGGACGGACAGGGGTACAATCAGCCCCAGCATTTT
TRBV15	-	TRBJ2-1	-	CATSRGYREQFF	TGTGCCACCAGCAGAGGGTACAGGGAGCAGTTCTTC
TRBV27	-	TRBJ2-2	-	CASSPGETTGELFF	TGTGCCAGCAGTCCCGGAGAGACCACCGGGGAGCTGTTTTTT
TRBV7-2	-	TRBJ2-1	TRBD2	CASSDRTSGVRNEQFF	TGTGCCAGCAGCGACCGAACTAGCGGAGTTCGTAATGAGCAGTTCTTC
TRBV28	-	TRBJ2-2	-	CASAGRWRRFTGELFF	TGTGCCAGCGCCGGGAGATGGAGGCGCTTCACCGGGGAGCTGTTTTTT
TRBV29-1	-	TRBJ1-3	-	CSGIRGGENTIYF	TGCAGCGGTATTAGGGGAGGAGAAAACACCATATATTTT
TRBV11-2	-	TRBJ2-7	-	CATEGDSYEQYF	TGTGCCACCGAGGGAGATTCCTACGAGCAGTACTTC
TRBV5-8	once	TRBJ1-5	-	CASSLASNQPQHF	TGTGCCAGCAGCTTGGCTTCCAATCAGCCCCAGCATTTT
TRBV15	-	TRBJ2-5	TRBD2	CATSRAGGKETQYF	TGTGCCACCAGCAGAGCGGGGGGTAAAGAGACCCAGTACTTC
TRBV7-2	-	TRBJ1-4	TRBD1	CASSARTGLTEKLFF	TGTGCCAGCAGCGCCCGGACAGGGCTGACCGAAAAACTGTTTTTT
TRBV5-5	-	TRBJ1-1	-	CASSGLENTEAFF	TGTGCCAGCAGCGGACTGGAGAACACTGAAGCTTTCTTT
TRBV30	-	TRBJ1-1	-	CAWSVQQAGNTEAFF	TGTGCCTGGAGTGTACAACAGGCTGGGAACACTGAAGCTTTCTTT
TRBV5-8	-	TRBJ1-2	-	CASGRRGYGYTF	TGTGCCAGCGGAAGGAGGGGATATGGCTACACCTTC
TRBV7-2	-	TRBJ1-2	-	CAVAGERSYYGYTF	TGTGCCGTTGCGGGGGAGCGGAGTTACTATGGCTACACCTTC